The next 7 T cell receptor beta chains were all read from a single sample in a study of regulatory T cells in long-lasting Graves disease. Arm-PCR of CDR3 regions and iRepertoire HTBI primers were used to build TCR beta libraries. TCRdb fed the multiplex PCR reads into MiXCR, producing one record per CDR3 protein. In the table there are hundreds of thousands of distinct CDR3 sequences, roughly 14% of which are singletons. Stated time point: newly diagnosed GD, antithyroid drugs for less than 3 months. Isolated PBMC RNA provided the starting material for the TCR library. These same data were also listed under a study on T cells in Graves' hyperthyroidism and ophthalmopathy.

The source was peripheral blood mononuclear cells (PBMCs), collected at new diagnosis, from a patient treated with antithyroid drugs. Receptors originate from a man aged 25-45 years with Graves disease.

A few counts support this clonotype. The chain couples TRBV29-1 to TRBJ2-6; possible D gene TRBD1, 6 bases. Trimming shortened V by 3 bases and J by 1 base, and 10 bases separated the two germline ends. This CDR3 region has 15 residues. The germline gives CDR1 SQVTM, CDR2 ANQGSEA. DNA for the CDR3: TGCAGCGTTGATGAACAGGGTTCTGGGGCCAACGTCCTGACTTTC. Translated, it gives CSVDEQGSGANVLTF.

This clonotype turned up a few times. The chain is built from TRBV9 and TRBJ2-3; D uncertain. Trimming shortened V by 1 base and J by 6 bases, and 9 bases separated the two germline ends. CDR1 SGDLS and CDR2 YYNGEE come from the germline V gene. The CDR3 contains 13 residues. The CDR3 is CASSVHRADTQYF. CDR3 DNA: TGTGCCAGCAGCGTACATAGAGCTGATACGCAGTATTTT.

This CDR3 is CASSSLAGRGLHIQYF. The CDR3, as DNA: TGTGCCAGCAGCTCCTTGGCCGGAAGGGGGTTGCACATTCAGTACTTC. V usage is TRBV7-9 and J usage is TRBJ2-4; the D gene is possibly TRBD1 (6 bases). From germline, CDR1 is SEHNR and CDR2 FQNEAQ (reference sequence). V shed 4 bases and J shed 8 bases, with 21 bases lying between them. The CDR3 is 16 amino acids.

On this clonotype itself: It is likely a read error: a sequence one base away is far more abundant. V usage is TRBV28 and J usage is TRBJ2-7, with unresolved D. Gene TRBJ2-1 matches the end of the DNA better, so the J call may be wrong. The germline V gene has CDR1 MDHEN and CDR2 SYDVKM. CDR3 length: 12 residues. The CDR3, as DNA: TGTGCCAGCAGTTTGATGGAGAATGAGCAGTTCTTC. Translating it yields CASSLMENEQFF.

At least ten counts were recorded for this clonotype. The V gene is TRBV4-1, the J gene TRBJ2-7; no firm D call. Trimming stripped 1 base from V and 7 bases from J, with 5 bases between. This CDR3 is built from 11 residues. Germline V gene sequence: CDR1 MGHRA, CDR2 YSYEKL. The CDR3 coding sequence is TGCGCCAGCAGCCAAGCCAAGGAGCAGTACTTC. It yields the protein CASSQAKEQYF.

A few counts support this clonotype. The chain recombines TRBV5-1 with TRBJ1-2, with TRBD1 as a possible D gene (6 bases). CDR1 is SGHRS and CDR2 is YFSETQ in the germline V gene. V was cut by 4 bases and J by 4 bases, with 14 bases left in between. This CDR3 is built from 14 residues. As DNA, the CDR3 is TGCGCCAGCAGCACGGAGCCAGGGGTCTATGGCTACACCTTC. This codes for CASSTEPGVYGYTF.

This clonotype came up many times. The V call is TRBV20-1, the J call TRBJ1-5; tentatively, D is TRBD1 (6 bases). Germline CDR1 DFQATT, CDR2 SNEGSKA (reference sequence). Trimming took 5 bases from V and 7 from J, leaving 15 bases between them. CDR3 length: 13 amino acids. The CDR3 bases are TGCAGTGCTTCCACGACAGGTCTGCAGCCCCAGCATTTT. This sequence encodes CSASTTGLQPQHF.